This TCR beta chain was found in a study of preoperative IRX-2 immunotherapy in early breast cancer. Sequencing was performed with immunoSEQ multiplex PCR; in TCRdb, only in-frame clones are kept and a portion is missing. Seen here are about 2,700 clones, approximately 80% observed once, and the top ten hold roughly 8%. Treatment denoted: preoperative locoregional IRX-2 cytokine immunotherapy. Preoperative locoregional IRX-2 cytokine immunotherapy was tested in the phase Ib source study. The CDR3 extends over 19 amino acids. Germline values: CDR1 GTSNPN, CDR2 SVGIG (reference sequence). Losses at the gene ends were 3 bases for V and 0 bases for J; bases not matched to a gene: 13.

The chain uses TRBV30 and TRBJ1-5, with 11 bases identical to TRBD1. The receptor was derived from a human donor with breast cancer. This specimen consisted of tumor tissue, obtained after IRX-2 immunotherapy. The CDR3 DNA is TGTGCCTGGAGAAGGTACCTGGGACAGGGGGGCCCTAGCAATCAGCCCCAGCATTTT. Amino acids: CAWRRYLGQGGPSNQPQHF. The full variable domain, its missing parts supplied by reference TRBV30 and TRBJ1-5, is SQTIHQWPATLVQPVGSPLSLECTVEGTSNPNLYWYRQAAGRGLQLLFYSVGIGQISSEVPQNLSASRPQDRQFILSSKKLLLSDSGFYLCAWRRYLGQGGPSNQPQHFGDGTRLSIL.